A selection of T cell receptor beta chains follows, all from one sample in a study of blood T cells in healthy people across ages. TCRdb called the 5' RACE reads again in MiXCR, with one record for every CDR3 protein. This table holds roughly 1,800,000 distinct CDR3 sequences, just under 50% found once. Sequencing input: blood. Receptor source: a woman aged 40 to 50 in good health. Both conserved end residues are part of each CDR3. Each record gives: V gene, CDR3 length, CDR3 protein.

TRBV7-3 | 15 | CASSPGGNRFNEQFF
TRBV20-1 | 16 | CSAISPNRNTNSPLHF
TRBV20-1 | 17 | CSARDRDSGHANEKLFF
TRBV7-2 | 15 | CASSLSPGNNSPLHF
TRBV15 | 13 | CATSKGQYNEQYF
TRBV5-8 | 16 | CASSAKGEPRANEQFF
TRBV25-1 | 13 | CASRRDASYEQYF
TRBV29-1 | 11 | CSVDRSEKLFF
TRBV7-2 | 16 | CASSLAPAGGDNEQFF
TRBV4-1 | 14 | CASSQESVGPTQYF
TRBV28 | 16 | CASSLGAPSAKNIQYF
TRBV29-1 | 12 | CSVEETRDTQYF
TRBV7-9 | 13 | CASSNSETYGYTF
TRBV2 | 15 | CARTPGTGDYNEQFF
TRBV24-1 | 16 | CATRGAGTGGENEQFF
TRBV7-4 | 17 | CASSARTSGGQTDTQYF